This T cell receptor (beta chain) was recorded in a study of regulatory T cells in long-lasting Graves disease. The CDR3 runs to 12 residues. Germline CDR1 and CDR2: LNHDA and SQIVND (reference sequence). V was shortened by 3 bases and J by 3 bases, with 5 bases between the two germline ends. CDR3-region Arm-PCR and iRepertoire HTBI primers produced the TCR beta libraries. TCRdb re-analysed the multiplex PCR reads in MiXCR, keeping a single row per CDR3 protein. This sample has hundreds of thousands of distinct CDR3 sequences, with roughly 21% found just once. Time point in this sample: persistent/refractory GD, antithyroid drugs over 5 years with positive TRAb. Extracted RNA from PBMCs served as the source of the TCR library.

The genes are TRBV19 and TRBJ1-2; D call uncertain. The sample here was peripheral blood mononuclear cells (PBMCs), taken when the disease was refractory, from a patient treated with antithyroid drugs. The TCR originated in a female donor with Graves disease. For the CDR3, the DNA is TGTGCCAGTAGTATCTACGACTATGGCTACACCTTC. It encodes CASSIYDYGYTF.